These 17 T cell receptor beta chains were sequenced from one sample in a study of control samples from healthy donors and cancer patients. This table comes from immunoSEQ multiplex PCR, and its TCRdb copy is limited to in-frame clones, with some not included. This table has 110,000 to 150,000 clones, 75% to 95% appearing once. Sequences were obtained from blood. The receptors originated from a man aged 18 to 30 in good health.

The chain recombines TRBV5-5 with TRBJ2-7; the match to TRBD1 covers 8 bases. From germline, CDR1 is SGHKS and CDR2 YYEKEE (reference sequence). Losses at the gene ends were 4 bases for V and 2 bases for J; bases not matched to a gene: 5. CDR3 size: 14 residues. The CDR3 protein is CASSPDRDPYEQYF. The CDR3 DNA reads as TGTGCCAGCAGCCCGGACAGGGACCCCTACGAGCAGTACTTC.

The chain is built from TRBV9 and TRBJ2-1, with 10 bases matching TRBD2. Germline V gene sequence: CDR1 SGDLS, CDR2 YYNGEE. This CDR3 has 15 residues. V lost 4 bases to trimming and J lost 5 bases; unmatched junction nucleotides: 6. The CDR3 reads CASSPERGGDNEQFF. The CDR3 DNA is TGTGCCAGCAGCCCTGAGCGGGGGGGCGACAATGAGCAGTTCTTC.

The chain carries TRBV18 and TRBJ2-7; D may be TRBD1 (6 bases). The CDR3 consists of 14 residues. CDR1 and CDR2 (germline): KGHSH, LQKENI. Trimming removed 3 bases from V and 0 bases from J, with 9 bases in between. CDR3 nucleotide sequence: TGTGCCAGCTCACCCACAGGGCCCTCCTACGAGCAGTACTTC. This translates into CASSPTGPSYEQYF.

J is TRBJ2-5 and V is TRBV30; D remains ambiguous. Germline assignment: CDR1 GTSNPN and CDR2 SVGIG (reference sequence). This CDR3 region has 14 residues. Deletions cut 0 bases from V and 4 bases from J, with 12 bases between. CDR3: CAWSVDPLGETQYF. The CDR3 DNA reads TGTGCCTGGAGTGTAGACCCCCTCGGAGAGACCCAGTACTTC.

The chain recombines TRBV4-1 with TRBJ1-6, with D maybe TRBD1 (5 bases). Trimming took 0 bases from V and 5 from J, leaving 17 bases between them. CDR3 length equals 18 residues. Germline loops: CDR1 MGHRA, CDR2 YSYEKL. The CDR3 loop reads CASSQEDTIQLNNSPLHF. The CDR3 DNA sequence: TGCGCCAGCAGCCAAGAGGACACCATCCAACTAAATAATTCACCCCTCCACTTT.

V usage is TRBV28 and J usage is TRBJ1-6; possibly TRBD1 for D (6 bases). The CDR3 runs 15 residues. The germline CDR1 and CDR2 sequences are MDHEN and SYDVKM. Between the trimmed V and J ends, which lost 3 bases and 6 bases, there was a span of 12 bases. CDR3 amino acids: CASSFYRVGNSPLHF. The CDR3 nucleotides are TGTGCCAGCAGTTTTTACAGGGTGGGTAATTCACCCCTCCACTTT.

This sequence joins TRBV2 and TRBJ2-2; D is possibly TRBD1 (6 bases). Germline V gene sequence: CDR1 SNHLY, CDR2 FYNNEI. Deletions cut 10 bases from V and 4 bases from J, with 19 bases between. The CDR3 runs to 15 residues. CDR3 loop: CANASPGHSTGELFF. In DNA, the CDR3 is TGTGCCAACGCATCGCCGGGACACAGCACCGGGGAGCTGTTTTTT.

The chain has TRBV6-1 and TRBJ2-1, with 9 nucleotides matching TRBD1. V shed 3 bases and J 6 bases; nucleotides not matched to a gene: 6. CDR1 and CDR2 from the germline V gene are MNHNS and SASEGT. This CDR3 region has 15 residues. The DNA for the CDR3 is TGTGCCAGCAGTGACGGGACAGGGTATTCCAATGAGCAGTTCTTC. Translated: CASSDGTGYSNEQFF.

The rearrangement links TRBV27 to TRBJ2-7; 7 bases map to TRBD1. CDR3 length: 17 residues. Germline V gene sequence: CDR1 MNHEY, CDR2 SMNVEV (reference sequence). Losses at the gene ends were 6 bases for V and 1 base for J; bases not matched to a gene: 15. CDR3 sequence (DNA): TGTGCCAGCAGCACAGGACAGGTTGGGCCTCTATCCTACGAGCAGTACTTC. Amino acid sequence: CASSTGQVGPLSYEQYF.

The chain has TRBV9 and TRBJ1-1, with D unclear. Trimming cost V 0 bases and J 0 bases, with 9 bases left between them. Germline V gene data show CDR1 as SGDLS and CDR2 as YYNGEE. CDR3 size: 15 residues. The CDR3 here is CASSVGGQLNTEAFF. Written as DNA, the CDR3 is TGTGCCAGCAGCGTAGGAGGGCAGCTGAACACTGAAGCTTTCTTT.

The rearrangement links TRBV18 to TRBJ1-3, with 8 bases fitting TRBD1. Germline loops: CDR1 KGHSH, CDR2 LQKENI. This CDR3 comprises 14 residues. V was pared by 6 bases and J by 2 bases, with 3 bases of the junction left unmatched. The CDR3 spells CASSQGAPGNTIYF. Here the CDR3 DNA reads TGTGCCAGCTCGCAGGGGGCGCCTGGAAACACCATATATTTT.

This chain connects TRBV11-2 to TRBJ2-7, with D tentatively TRBD1 or TRBD2 (6 bases each). There are 12 residues in the CDR3. From germline, CDR1 is SGHAT and CDR2 FQNNGV. The germline V and J ends were trimmed by 4 bases and 7 bases, with 11 bases remaining between them. CDR3 region: CASSSGAGEQYF. The CDR3 nucleotides are TGTGCCAGCAGCTCAGGGGCGGGGGAGCAGTACTTC.

The J gene is TRBJ1-3, the V gene TRBV11-2; no definite D call. The CDR3 runs 18 residues. Germline CDR1 and CDR2: SGHAT and FQNNGV. Trimming pared 1 base from V and 0 bases from J, leaving 16 bases between. CDR3 in DNA: TGTGCCAGCAGCTTAGGGGCCACAGTTGTGAGCTCTGGAAACACCATATATTTT. As protein: CASSLGATVVSSGNTIYF.

This chain joins TRBV6-6 and TRBJ2-2; 7 nucleotides line up with TRBD2. Germline V gives CDR1 MNHNY, CDR2 SVGAGI (reference sequence). V shed 6 bases, J shed 4 bases, and the junction held 8 bases outside the gene matches. This CDR3 contains 15 residues. CDR3 DNA: TGTGCCAGCAGACTACTAGCGTCGGGCACCGGGGAGCTGTTTTTT. It yields the protein CASRLLASGTGELFF.

The chain combines TRBV5-1 with TRBJ2-1, with 9 bases lining up with TRBD2. Germline V CDR1 and CDR2: SGHRS, YFSETQ. The trim removed 0 bases at V and 1 base at J, leaving 8 bases unmatched. This CDR3 has 18 residues. This CDR3 reads CASSLAWLAGPSYNEQFF. The CDR3 DNA is TGCGCCAGCAGCTTGGCCTGGCTAGCGGGACCTTCCTACAATGAGCAGTTCTTC.

The chain uses TRBV13 and TRBJ1-2, with TRBD1 as a possible D gene (6 bases). Between the trimmed V and J ends, which lost 2 bases and 0 bases, there was a span of 16 bases. This CDR3 spans 17 amino acids. Germline V lookup: CDR1 PRHDT, CDR2 FYEKMQ (reference sequence). DNA of the CDR3: TGTGCCAGCAGCTTAACGGCAGGGGCCTCCTCTAACTATGGCTACACCTTC. It is translated as CASSLTAGASSNYGYTF.

This chain links TRBV19 with TRBJ2-2; D gene uncertain. V dropped 3 bases and J dropped 6 bases, with 8 bases sitting between them. This CDR3 region has 13 residues. CDR1 is LNHDA and CDR2 is SQIVND in the germline V gene (reference sequence). The CDR3 protein is CASSIHPAGELFF. The CDR3 DNA is TGTGCCAGTAGTATCCACCCAGCCGGGGAGCTGTTTTTT.